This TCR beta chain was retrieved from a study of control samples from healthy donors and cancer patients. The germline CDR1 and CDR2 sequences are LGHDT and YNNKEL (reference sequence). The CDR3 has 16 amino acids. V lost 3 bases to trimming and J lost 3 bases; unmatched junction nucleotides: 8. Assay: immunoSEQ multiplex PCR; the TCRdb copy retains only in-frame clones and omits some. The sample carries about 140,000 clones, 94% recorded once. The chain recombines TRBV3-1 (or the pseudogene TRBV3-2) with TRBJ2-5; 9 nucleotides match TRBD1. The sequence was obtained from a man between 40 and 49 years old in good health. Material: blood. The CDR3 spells CASSQTAGTGKETQYF. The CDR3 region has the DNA TGTGCCAGCAGCCAGACGGCCGGGACAGGGAAAGAGACCCAGTACTTC.